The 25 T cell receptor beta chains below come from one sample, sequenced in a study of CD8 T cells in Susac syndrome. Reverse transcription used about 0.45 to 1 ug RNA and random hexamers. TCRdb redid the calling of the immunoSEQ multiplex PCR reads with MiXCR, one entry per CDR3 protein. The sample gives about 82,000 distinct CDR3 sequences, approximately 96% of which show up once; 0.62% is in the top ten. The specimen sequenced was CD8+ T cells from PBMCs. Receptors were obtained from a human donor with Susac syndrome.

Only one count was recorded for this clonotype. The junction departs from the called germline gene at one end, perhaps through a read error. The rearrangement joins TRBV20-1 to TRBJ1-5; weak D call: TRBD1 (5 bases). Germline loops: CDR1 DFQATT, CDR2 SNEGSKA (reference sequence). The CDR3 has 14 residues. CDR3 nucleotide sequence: TGCAGTGCTCGAGACCTAGGGGTCAATCAGCCCCAGCATTTT. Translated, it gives CSARDLGVNQPQHF.

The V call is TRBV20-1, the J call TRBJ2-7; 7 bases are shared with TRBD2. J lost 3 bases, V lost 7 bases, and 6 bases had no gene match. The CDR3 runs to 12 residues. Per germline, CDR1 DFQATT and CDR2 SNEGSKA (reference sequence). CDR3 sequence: CSVTREGYEQYF. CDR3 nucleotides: TGCAGTGTGACCAGGGAGGGCTACGAGCAGTACTTC.

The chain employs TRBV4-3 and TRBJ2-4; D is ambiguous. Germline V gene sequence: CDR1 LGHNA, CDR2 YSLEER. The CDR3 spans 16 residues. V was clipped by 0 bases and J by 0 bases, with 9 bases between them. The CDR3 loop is CASSQDKGLAKNIQYF. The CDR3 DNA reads TGCGCCAGCAGCCAAGATAAGGGTTTAGCCAAAAACATTCAGTACTTC.

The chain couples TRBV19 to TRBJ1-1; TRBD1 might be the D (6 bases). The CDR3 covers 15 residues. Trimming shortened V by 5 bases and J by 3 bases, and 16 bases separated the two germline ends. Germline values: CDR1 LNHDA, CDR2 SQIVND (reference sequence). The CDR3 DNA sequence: TGTGCCAGTAGTGTATACAGGGTTTCGGACACTGAAGCTTTCTTT. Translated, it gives CASSVYRVSDTEAFF.

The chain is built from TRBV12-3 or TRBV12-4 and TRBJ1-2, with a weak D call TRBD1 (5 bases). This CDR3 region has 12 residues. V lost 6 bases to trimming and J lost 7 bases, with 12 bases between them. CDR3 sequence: CASSQGVIGYTF. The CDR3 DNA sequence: TGTGCCAGCAGCCAAGGGGTTATTGGCTACACCTTC.

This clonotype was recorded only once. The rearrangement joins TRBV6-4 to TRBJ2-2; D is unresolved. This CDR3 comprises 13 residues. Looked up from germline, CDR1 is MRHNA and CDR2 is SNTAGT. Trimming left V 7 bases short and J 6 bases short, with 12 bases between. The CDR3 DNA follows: TGTGCCAGCACTAACGGAGCTGCCGGGGAGCTGTTTTTT. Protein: CASTNGAAGELFF.

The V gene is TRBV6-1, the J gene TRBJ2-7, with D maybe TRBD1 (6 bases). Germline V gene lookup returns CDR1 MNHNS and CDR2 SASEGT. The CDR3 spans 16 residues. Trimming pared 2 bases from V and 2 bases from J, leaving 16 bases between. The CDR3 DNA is TGTGCCAGCAGTGAAAGGCAGGGGACCGGGACCTACGAGCAGTACTTC. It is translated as CASSERQGTGTYEQYF.

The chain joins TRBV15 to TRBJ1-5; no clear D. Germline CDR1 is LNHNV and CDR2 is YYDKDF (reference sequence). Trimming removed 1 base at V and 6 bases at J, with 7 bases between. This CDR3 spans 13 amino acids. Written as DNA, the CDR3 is TGTGCCACCAGCAGAGTATTGGGTCAGCCCCAGCATTTT. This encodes CATSRVLGQPQHF.

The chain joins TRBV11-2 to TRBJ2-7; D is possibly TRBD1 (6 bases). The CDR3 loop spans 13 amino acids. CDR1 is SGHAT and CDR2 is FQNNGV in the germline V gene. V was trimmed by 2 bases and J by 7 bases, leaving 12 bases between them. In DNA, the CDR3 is TGTGCCAGCAGCTTAAACAGGGTCGGAGAGCAGTACTTC. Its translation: CASSLNRVGEQYF.

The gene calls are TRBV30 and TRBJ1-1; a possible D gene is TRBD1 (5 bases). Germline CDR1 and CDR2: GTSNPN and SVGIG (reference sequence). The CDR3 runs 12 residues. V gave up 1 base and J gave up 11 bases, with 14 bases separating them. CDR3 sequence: CAWSAAGSGAFF. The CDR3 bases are TGTGCCTGGAGTGCTGCAGGGTCAGGGGCTTTCTTT.

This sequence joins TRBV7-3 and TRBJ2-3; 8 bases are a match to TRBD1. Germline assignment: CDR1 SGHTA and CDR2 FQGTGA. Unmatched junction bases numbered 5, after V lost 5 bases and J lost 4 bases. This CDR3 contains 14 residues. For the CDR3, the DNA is TGTGCCAGCAGCACAGGGGGAAGTGCAGATACGCAGTATTTT. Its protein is CASSTGGSADTQYF.

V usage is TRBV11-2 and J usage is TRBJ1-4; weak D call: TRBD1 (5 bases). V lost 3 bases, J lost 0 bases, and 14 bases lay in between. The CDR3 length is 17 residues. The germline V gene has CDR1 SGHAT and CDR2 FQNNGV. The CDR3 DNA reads TGTGCCAGCAGCTTGGGGACCCCGTTGACAACTAATGAAAAACTGTTTTTT. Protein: CASSLGTPLTTNEKLFF.

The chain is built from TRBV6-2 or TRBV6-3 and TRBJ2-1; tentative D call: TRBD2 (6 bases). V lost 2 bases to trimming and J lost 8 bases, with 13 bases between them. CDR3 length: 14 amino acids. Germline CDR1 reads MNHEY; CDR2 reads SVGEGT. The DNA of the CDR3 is TGTGCCAGCAGTTACCCCGGGGGTTGGGATGAGCAGTTCTTC. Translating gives CASSYPGGWDEQFF.

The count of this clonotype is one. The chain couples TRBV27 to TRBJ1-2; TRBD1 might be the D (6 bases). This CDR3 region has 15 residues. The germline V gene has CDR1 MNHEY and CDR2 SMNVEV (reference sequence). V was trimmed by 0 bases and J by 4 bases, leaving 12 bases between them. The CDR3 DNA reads TGTGCCAGCAGTTTATCAGGGGGGGGAATCTATGGCTACACCTTC. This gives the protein CASSLSGGGIYGYTF.

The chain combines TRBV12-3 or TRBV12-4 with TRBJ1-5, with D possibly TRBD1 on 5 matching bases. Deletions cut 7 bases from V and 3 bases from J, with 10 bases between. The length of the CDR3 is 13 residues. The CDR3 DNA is TGTGCCAGCACCAAAGGGGCCAATCAGCCCCAGCATTTT. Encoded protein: CASTKGANQPQHF.

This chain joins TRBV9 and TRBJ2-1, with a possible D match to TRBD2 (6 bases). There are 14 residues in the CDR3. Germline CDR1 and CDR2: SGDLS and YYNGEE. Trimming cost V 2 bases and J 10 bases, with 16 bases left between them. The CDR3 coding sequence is TGTGCCAGCAGCGTGGGACTTGCCCCCTGGGAGCAGTTCTTC. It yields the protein CASSVGLAPWEQFF.

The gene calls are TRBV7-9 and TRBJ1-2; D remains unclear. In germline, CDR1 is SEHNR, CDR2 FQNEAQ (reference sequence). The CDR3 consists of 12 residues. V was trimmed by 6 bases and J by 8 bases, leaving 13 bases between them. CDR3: CASSPSNGGYTF. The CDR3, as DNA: TGTGCCAGCAGTCCAAGCAACGGCGGCTACACCTTC.

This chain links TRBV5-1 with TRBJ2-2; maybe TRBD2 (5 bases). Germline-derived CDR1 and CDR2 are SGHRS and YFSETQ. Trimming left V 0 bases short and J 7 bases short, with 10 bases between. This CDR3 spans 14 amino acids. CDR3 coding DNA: TGCGCCAGCAGCTTGGAGTCGGCGGGCGGGGAGCTGTTTTTT. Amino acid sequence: CASSLESAGGELFF.

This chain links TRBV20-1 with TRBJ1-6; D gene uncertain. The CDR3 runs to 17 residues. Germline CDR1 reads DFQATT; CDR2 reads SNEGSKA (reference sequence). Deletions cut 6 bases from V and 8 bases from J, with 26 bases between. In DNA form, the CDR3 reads TGCAGTGCCCGGATCGACATATTTCGTGACGGCGATTCACCCCTCCACTTT. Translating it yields CSARIDIFRDGDSPLHF.

CDR3 sequence reads: CASSPRNRITDTQYF. The DNA for the CDR3 is TGTGCCAGCAGCCCCCGTAACAGGATCACAGATACGCAGTATTTT. The chain is built from TRBV11-2 and TRBJ2-3; D is possibly TRBD1 (5 bases). The CDR3 covers 15 residues. With 5 bases removed from V and 2 bases from J, the gap between germline ends came to 14 bases. Germline CDR1 reads SGHAT; CDR2 reads FQNNGV.

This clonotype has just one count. The CDR3: CSARESAHGYTF. The CDR3 nucleotides are TGCAGTGCTAGGGAATCGGCCCACGGCTACACCTTC. The J gene is TRBJ1-2, the V gene TRBV20-1; no definite D call. Germline CDR1 DFQATT, CDR2 SNEGSKA (reference sequence). V gave up 3 bases and J gave up 8 bases, with 13 bases separating them. The CDR3 has 12 amino acids.

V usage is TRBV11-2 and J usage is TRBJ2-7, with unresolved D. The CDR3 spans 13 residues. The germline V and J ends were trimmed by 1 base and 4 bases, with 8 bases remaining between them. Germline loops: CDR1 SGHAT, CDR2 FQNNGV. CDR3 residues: CASSLGQQYEQYF. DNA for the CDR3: TGTGCCAGCAGCTTAGGCCAACAGTACGAGCAGTACTTC.

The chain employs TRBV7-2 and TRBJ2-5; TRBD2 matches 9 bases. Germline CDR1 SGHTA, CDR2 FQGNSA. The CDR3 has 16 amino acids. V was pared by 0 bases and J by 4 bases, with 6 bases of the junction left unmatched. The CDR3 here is CASSLAQSGGLETQYF. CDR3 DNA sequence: TGTGCCAGCAGCTTAGCACAGAGCGGGGGGTTAGAGACCCAGTACTTC. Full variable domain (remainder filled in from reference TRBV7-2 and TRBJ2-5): GAGVSQSPSNKVTEKGKDVELRCDPISGHTALYWYRQSLGQGLEFLIYFQGNSAPDKSGLPSDRFSAERTGGSVSTLTIQRTQQEDSAVYLCASSLAQSGGLETQYFGPGTRLLVL.

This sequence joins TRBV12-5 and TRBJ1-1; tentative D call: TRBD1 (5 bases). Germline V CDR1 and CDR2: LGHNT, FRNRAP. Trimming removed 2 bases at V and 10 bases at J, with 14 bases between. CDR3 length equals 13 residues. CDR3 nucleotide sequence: TGTGCTAGTGGTTTGTACGGGGCCCGCCCAGCTTTCTTT. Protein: CASGLYGARPAFF.

This chain's CDR3 is CSARPDNYGYTF. The CDR3 coding sequence is TGCAGCGCACGTCCTGATAACTATGGCTACACCTTC. V and J are TRBV29-1 and TRBJ1-2; D is uncertain. CDR3 length: 12 residues. With 7 bases removed from V and 1 base from J, the gap between germline ends came to 10 bases. Germline CDR1 is SQVTM and CDR2 is ANQGSEA.